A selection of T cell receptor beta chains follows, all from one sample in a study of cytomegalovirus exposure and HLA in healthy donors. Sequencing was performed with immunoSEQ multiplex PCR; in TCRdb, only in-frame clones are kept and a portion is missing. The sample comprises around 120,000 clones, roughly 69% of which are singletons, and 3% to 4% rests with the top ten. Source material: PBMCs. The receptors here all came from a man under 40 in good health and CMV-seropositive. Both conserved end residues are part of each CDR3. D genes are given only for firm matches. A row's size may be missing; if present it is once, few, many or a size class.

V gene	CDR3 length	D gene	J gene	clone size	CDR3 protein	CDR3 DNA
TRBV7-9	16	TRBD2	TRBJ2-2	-	CASSSPSGGVDGELFF	TGTGCCAGCAGCTCGCCTAGCGGGGGGGTCGACGGGGAGCTGTTTTTT
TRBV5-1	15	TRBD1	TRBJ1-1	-	CASSPTGGMNTEAFF	TGCGCCAGCAGCCCGACAGGGGGGATGAACACTGAAGCTTTCTTT
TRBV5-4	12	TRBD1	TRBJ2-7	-	CASSSGQGKQYF	TGTGCCAGCAGCAGTGGACAGGGCAAGCAGTACTTC
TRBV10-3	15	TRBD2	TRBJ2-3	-	CAIRTGLAMIDTQYF	TGTGCCATCAGAACCGGACTAGCGATGATAGATACGCAGTATTTT
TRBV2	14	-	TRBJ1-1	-	CASLRTEVNTEAFF	TGTGCCAGCTTGAGGACAGAAGTGAACACTGAAGCTTTCTTT
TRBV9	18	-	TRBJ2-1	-	CASSVSRGITAIYNEQFF	TGTGCCAGCAGCGTATCCCGCGGCATCACGGCCATATACAATGAGCAGTTCTTC
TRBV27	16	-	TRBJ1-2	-	CASSTLSGEGYYGYTF	TGTGCCAGCAGTACCCTTTCGGGAGAGGGTTACTATGGCTACACCTTC
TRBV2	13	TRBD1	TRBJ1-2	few	CASSTGGSYGYTF	TGTGCCAGCAGCACAGGGGGTTCCTATGGCTACACCTTC
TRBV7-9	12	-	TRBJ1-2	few	CASISESYGYTF	TGTGCCAGCATCAGCGAGAGTTATGGCTACACCTTC
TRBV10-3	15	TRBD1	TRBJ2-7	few	CAIRGQASGIGEQYF	TGTGCCATCAGGGGACAGGCCTCAGGCATCGGCGAGCAGTACTTC
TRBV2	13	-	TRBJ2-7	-	CASSPGNIYEQYF	TGTGCCAGCAGCCCGGGGAATATTTACGAGCAGTACTTC
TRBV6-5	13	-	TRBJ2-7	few	CASSLTRTYEQYF	TGTGCCAGCAGCTTGACACGGACCTACGAGCAGTACTTC
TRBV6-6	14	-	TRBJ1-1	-	CASTDGYLNTEAFF	TGTGCCAGCACTGATGGTTACTTGAACACTGAAGCTTTCTTT
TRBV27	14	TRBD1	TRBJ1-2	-	CASSLGQGGYGYTF	TGTGCCAGCAGTTTAGGGCAGGGGGGCTATGGCTACACCTTC
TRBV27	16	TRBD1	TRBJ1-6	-	CASSFGPGQGSSPLHF	TGTGCCAGCAGTTTTGGCCCGGGACAGGGAAGTTCACCCCTCCACTTT
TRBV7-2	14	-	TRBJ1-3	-	CATPPREPGNTIYF	TGTGCCACCCCCCCGAGGGAACCTGGAAACACCATATATTTT
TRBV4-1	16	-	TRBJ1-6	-	CASSQSDRFFNSPLHF	TGCGCCAGCAGCCAATCAGACAGGTTCTTTAATTCACCCCTCCACTTT
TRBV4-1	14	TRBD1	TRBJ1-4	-	CASSQDEWGQGRFF	TGCGCCAGCAGCCAAGATGAATGGGGACAGGGAAGATTTTTT
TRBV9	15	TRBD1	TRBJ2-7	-	CASSLSWGQGYEQYF	TGTGCCAGCAGCCTCAGTTGGGGACAGGGCTACGAGCAGTACTTC
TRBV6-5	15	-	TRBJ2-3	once	CASSYWASATDTQYF	TGTGCCAGCAGTTATTGGGCTAGCGCCACAGATACGCAGTATTTT
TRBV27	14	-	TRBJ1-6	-	CASSLWGQDSPLHF	TGTGCCAGCAGTCTTTGGGGCCAGGATTCACCCCTCCACTTT
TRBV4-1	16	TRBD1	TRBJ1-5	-	CASSQEITGGNQPQHF	TGCGCCAGCAGCCAAGAAATCACAGGGGGTAATCAGCCCCAGCATTTT
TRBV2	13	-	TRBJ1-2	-	CASSEDGFYGYTF	TGTGCCAGCAGTGAAGACGGGTTCTATGGCTACACCTTC
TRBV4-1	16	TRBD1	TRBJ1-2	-	CASSQAPGQGAFGYTF	TGCGCCAGCAGCCAAGCCCCGGGACAGGGGGCCTTTGGCTACACCTTC
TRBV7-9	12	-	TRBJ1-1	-	CASSSTLTEAFF	TGTGCCAGCAGCTCCACTCTCACTGAAGCTTTCTTT
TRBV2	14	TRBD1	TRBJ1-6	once	CASSEAQGAITLHF	TGTGCCAGCAGTGAAGCGCAGGGGGCCATCACCCTCCACTTT
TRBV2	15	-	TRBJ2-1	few	CASSEAGGGWDEQFF	TGTGCCAGCAGTGAAGCAGGGGGGGGGTGGGATGAGCAGTTCTTC
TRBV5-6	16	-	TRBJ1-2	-	CASSLGTSAEAEGYTF	TGTGCCAGCAGCTTGGGAACCTCGGCCGAAGCGGAGGGCTACACCTTC
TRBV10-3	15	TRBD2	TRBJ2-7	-	CAISESIGGGREQYF	TGTGCCATCAGTGAGTCGATCGGGGGGGGCCGGGAGCAGTACTTC
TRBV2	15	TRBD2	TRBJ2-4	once	CASSEGGRGENIQYF	TGTGCCAGCAGTGAAGGAGGGCGGGGGGAAAACATTCAGTACTTC
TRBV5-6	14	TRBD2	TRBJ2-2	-	CASLGGTNTGELFF	TGTGCCAGTTTGGGGGGGACCAACACCGGGGAGCTGTTTTTT
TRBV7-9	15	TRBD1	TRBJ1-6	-	CASSLVQGSDSPLHF	TGTGCCAGCAGCTTAGTACAGGGGTCCGATTCACCCCTCCACTTT
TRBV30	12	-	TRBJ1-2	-	CAYNTGIYGYTF	TGTGCCTATAATACAGGGATCTATGGCTACACCTTC
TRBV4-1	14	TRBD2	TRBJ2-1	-	CASSQTGLAWEQFF	TGCGCCAGCAGCCAAACTGGACTAGCCTGGGAGCAGTTCTTC
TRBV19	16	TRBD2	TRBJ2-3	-	CASSLRTGGRTDTQYF	TGTGCCAGTAGTCTGAGAACGGGGGGGCGCACAGATACGCAGTATTTT
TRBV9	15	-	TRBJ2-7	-	CASSVGDGSSYEQYF	TGTGCCAGCAGCGTAGGAGATGGGAGCTCCTACGAGCAGTACTTC
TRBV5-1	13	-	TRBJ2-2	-	CASSLADTGELFF	TGCGCCAGCAGCTTGGCAGACACCGGGGAGCTGTTTTTT
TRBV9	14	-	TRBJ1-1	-	CASSVVRGNTEAFF	TGTGCCAGCAGCGTAGTAAGGGGCAACACTGAAGCTTTCTTT
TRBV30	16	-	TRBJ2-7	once	CAWTEGQEAPSYEQYF	TGTGCCTGGACCGAGGGCCAGGAGGCCCCCTCCTACGAGCAGTACTTC
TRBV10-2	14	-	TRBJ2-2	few	CASSAGQRIGELFF	TGCGCCAGCAGCGCGGGACAGAGAATCGGGGAGCTGTTTTTT
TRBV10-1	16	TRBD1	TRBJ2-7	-	CASMIRRTGGVGEQYF	TGCGCCAGCATGATTAGAAGGACAGGGGGTGTGGGCGAGCAGTACTTC
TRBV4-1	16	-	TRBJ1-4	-	CASSQDGAGGNEKLFF	TGCGCCAGCAGCCAAGATGGGGCGGGGGGTAATGAAAAACTGTTTTTT
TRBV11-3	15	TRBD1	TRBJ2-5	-	CASSLPRGYQETQYF	TGTGCCAGCAGCCTCCCCAGGGGGTACCAAGAGACCCAGTACTTC
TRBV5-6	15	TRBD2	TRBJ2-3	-	CASSLGTTSTDTQYF	TGTGCCAGCAGCTTAGGGACTACTTCCACAGATACGCAGTATTTT
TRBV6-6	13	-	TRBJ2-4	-	CASRPRGLSIQYF	TGTGCCAGCCGGCCGCGGGGGCTAAGCATTCAGTACTTC
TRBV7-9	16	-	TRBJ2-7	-	CSSSSGVLQPTYEQYF	TGTTCCAGCAGTTCAGGGGTTCTACAACCAACCTACGAGCAGTACTTC
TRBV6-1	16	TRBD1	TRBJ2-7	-	CASSEVLGQGADEQYF	TGTGCCAGCAGTGAAGTTTTAGGACAGGGGGCGGATGAGCAGTACTTC
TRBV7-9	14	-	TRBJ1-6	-	CSSSLAPGNSPLHF	TGTTCCAGCAGCTTAGCTCCAGGGAACTCACCCCTCCACTTT
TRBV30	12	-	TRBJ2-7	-	CALTVAGYEQYF	TGTGCCTTGACGGTGGCGGGGTACGAGCAGTACTTC
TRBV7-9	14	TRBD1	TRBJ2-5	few	CASSETGLVETQYF	TGTGCCAGCAGCGAGACAGGGTTGGTAGAGACCCAGTACTTC
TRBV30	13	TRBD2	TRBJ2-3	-	CAWSPSGVDTQYF	TGTGCCTGGAGCCCTAGCGGTGTGGATACGCAGTATTTT
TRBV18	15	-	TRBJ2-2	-	CASSPRHRETGELFF	TGTGCCAGCTCACCGCGACACAGGGAAACCGGGGAGCTGTTTTTT
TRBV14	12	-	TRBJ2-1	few	CASSQWGHEQFF	TGTGCCAGCAGCCAATGGGGGCATGAGCAGTTCTTC
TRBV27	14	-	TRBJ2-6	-	CASSPALRANVLTF	TGTGCCAGCAGCCCCGCGTTGAGGGCCAACGTCCTGACTTTC
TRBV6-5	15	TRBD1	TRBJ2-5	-	CASSSRTGAGETQYF	TGTGCCAGCAGTTCCAGGACAGGGGCAGGGGAGACCCAGTACTTC
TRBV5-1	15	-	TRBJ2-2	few	CASSLRGSDTGELFF	TGCGCCAGCAGCTTGAGAGGGAGTGACACCGGGGAGCTGTTTTTT
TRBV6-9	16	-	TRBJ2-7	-	CASPPSTMTKTYEQYF	TGTGCCAGCCCCCCCTCAACTATGACGAAGACCTACGAGCAGTACTTC
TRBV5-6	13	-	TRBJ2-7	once	CASSLGQVYEQYF	TGTGCCAGCAGCTTGGGTCAGGTTTACGAGCAGTACTTC
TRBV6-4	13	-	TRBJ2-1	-	CASSATQGYEQFF	TGTGCCAGCAGTGCCACACAGGGCTATGAGCAGTTCTTC